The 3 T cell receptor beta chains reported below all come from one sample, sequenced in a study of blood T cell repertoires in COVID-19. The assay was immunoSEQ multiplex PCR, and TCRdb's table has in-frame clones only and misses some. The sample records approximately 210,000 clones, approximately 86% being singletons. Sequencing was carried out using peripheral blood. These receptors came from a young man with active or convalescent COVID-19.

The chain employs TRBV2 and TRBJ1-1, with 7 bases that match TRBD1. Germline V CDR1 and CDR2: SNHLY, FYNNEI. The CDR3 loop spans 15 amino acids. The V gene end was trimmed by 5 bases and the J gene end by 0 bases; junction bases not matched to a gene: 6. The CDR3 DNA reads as TGTGCCAGCAGTCCCAGGGGGGCGATGAACACTGAAGCTTTCTTT. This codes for CASSPRGAMNTEAFF. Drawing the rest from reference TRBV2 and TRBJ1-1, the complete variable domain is EPEVTQTPSHQVTQMGQEVILRCVPISNHLYFYWYRQILGQKVEFLVSFYNNEISEKSEIFDDQFSVERPDGSNFTLKIRSTKLEDSAMYFCASSPRGAMNTEAFFGQGTRLTVV.

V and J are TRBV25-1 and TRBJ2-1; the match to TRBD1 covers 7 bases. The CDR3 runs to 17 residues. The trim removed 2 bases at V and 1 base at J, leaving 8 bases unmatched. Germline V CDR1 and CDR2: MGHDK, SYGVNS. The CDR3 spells CASSEPSTGVSYNEQFF. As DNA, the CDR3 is TGTGCCAGCAGTGAACCGAGCACAGGGGTATCCTACAATGAGCAGTTCTTC.

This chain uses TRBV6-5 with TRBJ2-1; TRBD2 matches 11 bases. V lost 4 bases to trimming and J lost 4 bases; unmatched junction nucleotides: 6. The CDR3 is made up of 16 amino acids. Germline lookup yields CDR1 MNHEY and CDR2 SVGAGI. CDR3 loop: CASSLETSGGYNEQFF. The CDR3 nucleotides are TGTGCCAGCAGTTTAGAAACTAGCGGGGGATACAATGAGCAGTTCTTC.